The clone carrying this TCR beta chain has more than one count but fewer than ten. The target antigen is unknown. The junction had 6 bases not matched to a gene; V was cut back by 4 bases and J by 6 bases. The CDR3 is 15 residues long. Germline-derived CDR1 and CDR2 are MNHEY and SVGAGI. The source of the sample is a study of cytomegalovirus exposure and HLA in healthy donors. Study-level points and caveats: A later analysis revealed that TCR association rates differed between HLA loci, peaking at DRB1 and bottoming out at HLA-C.

Amplification used 60 Vbeta primers and 13 Jbeta primers. Using immunoSEQ multiplex PCR, the repertoire was profiled, and TCRdb retains in-frame clones only, with some absent. The data contain around 53,000 clones, approximately 84% of them singletons. This rearrangement joins TRBV6-5 to TRBJ1-6; 7 nucleotides agree with TRBD1. The source material was PBMCs. The TCR was taken from a man aged 50-59 years in good health and CMV-seronegative. In nucleotides, the CDR3 is TGTGCCAGCAGTTCACTGGGACAGCTTAATTCACCCCTCCACTTT. Its translation: CASSSLGQLNSPLHF.